Described below is a single T cell receptor beta chain sequence and its context. The antigen it recognizes is unknown. Per-base qualities were not stored, and no clone one base away is much larger. This specimen's time point label, per the study, means: about 28 days (+/-7) after the second vaccine dose. AZD1222 recipients with second doses at about 4 weeks or about 12 weeks were pooled, because spike-specific TCR depth and breadth did not differ between schedules. Vaccinee samples were obtained from the UK trials COV001 and COV002, which included a single-blind randomized controlled phase 2/3 trial of AZD1222 (ChAdOx1 nCoV-19) in healthy adults. For TCRbeta chain sequencing, PBMC samples were collected from trial participants at day 0 and at day 28 after the second dose. The data belong to a study of T cell responses to AZD1222 COVID-19 vaccine (dated by TCRdb to the early 2020s). Some background on the complete study: TCR sequencing covered some 250 trial participants: 200 to 210 given two doses of AZD1222 and 26 given two doses of MenACWY control vaccine. Trial participants were enrolled by age into subgroups of 18-55, 56-69 and 70-plus years, and approximately 150, 30 and 60 TCR-sequenced participants, respectively, were included in these subgroups. Overall results and qualifications from the work: The whole spike protein was spanned by vaccine-associated CD4 TCRs, and dominant responses were seen in regions 160-218 and 743-854. Participants were mostly white British, with more females than males. The authors suggested clonal diversity may have been underestimated. Because no day 14 peak-response samples were available, repertoires were characterized only after the peak T cell response. After two AZD1222 doses, spike-specific TCR breadth and depth were significantly higher than at day 0 and than in MenACWY recipients. The 56-69-year group was small, and its depth increase did not reach significance, likely because of low power. Conclusions about previously exposed vaccinees are limited, since just six AZD1222 recipients were seropositive for SARS-CoV-2 at baseline. Reportedly, almost half of the unique spike-specific TCRs recognized epitopes lying outside the regions that are mutated in the B.1.351 and B.1.1.7 variants.

The germline V end is reduced by 1 base and the J end by 7 bases; junction bases left unmatched: 7. The CDR3 has 14 amino acids, counting the end cysteine and phenylalanine. The sequence is cut down to CDR3 DNA, 42 bases in frame from base 1. Reading the germline V gene (reference sequence) gives CDR1 GTSNPN and CDR2 SVGIG. The CDR3 regions of human TCRbeta chains were analyzed by immunosequencing. The study's processing was this. Repertoire TCRs were checked for matches against a reference library of SARS-CoV-2-specific TCRs that had been generated using the MIRA antigen-specificity platform. Breadth was defined as the fraction of unique TCRs that were SARS-CoV-2-associated, and depth was defined as the fraction of total T cells that were SARS-CoV-2-associated. Using the MIRA data, each spike-specific TCR was mapped to the spike region that the TCR reacts to and placed in a CD4 or CD8 class. Log10-transformed breadth and depth values were compared by one-way ANOVA with Sidak's multiple comparisons tests. Entries here come from immuneACCESS through TCRdb and include only in-frame sequences with V and J called. Some clones fail to appear in such tables; in the studies checked, an unresolved V gene covers under half of the shortfall, and the cause of the remainder is unknown. V, J and clone size are those of that table, while D and trimming were read from the DNA. The table for this sample lists some 130,000 clones; approximately 91% of them were counted only once. Of the sample, about 1.1% is held by the ten largest clones.

The specimen was peripheral blood, collected 28 days after the second AZD1222 dose. The sequence was obtained from an adult who received the AZD1222 COVID-19 vaccine. The chain links TRBV30 with TRBJ2-1, and 7 bases in between align with TRBD1. Here the CDR3 is given as CAWSGGGYQNEQFF. Read as DNA, the sequence is TGTGCCTGGAGTGGAGGGGGCTACCAGAATGAGCAGTTCTTC.